These 28 T cell receptor beta chains originate from one sample sequenced in a study of T cells in Graves' hyperthyroidism and ophthalmopathy. TCR beta CDR3 regions were amplified from RNA. When the TCR CDR3 underwent first-round RT-PCR, the HTBI primer set was used. TCRdb re-analysed the multiplex PCR reads in MiXCR, keeping a single row per CDR3 protein. The sample has 350,000 to 450,000 distinct CDR3 sequences; approximately 17% are singletons. Sequencing was done on a sample of blood. The receptors shown here come from a woman aged 25 to 45 with Graves' hyperthyroidism that later progressed to Graves' ophthalmopathy.

The chain is built from TRBV28 and TRBJ1-5; D remains unclear. Germline lookup yields CDR1 MDHEN and CDR2 SYDVKM. The CDR3 loop spans 18 amino acids. V lost 5 bases to trimming and J lost 5 bases, with 25 bases between them. In nucleotides, the CDR3 is TGTGCCAGCAGTACCCCCGGCCGGACTGATCTGGGAGATCAGCCCCAGCATTTT. Translation gives CASSTPGRTDLGDQPQHF.

CDR3 sequence (DNA): TGTGCCAGCAGTGAAGGGGAGGGCGCCTACAATGAGCAGTTCTTC. Its protein product is CASSEGEGAYNEQFF. The chain couples TRBV6-1 to TRBJ2-1, with 7 bases lining up with TRBD2. J gave up 2 bases and V 1 base, and 2 bases lay outside the gene matches. From germline, CDR1 is MNHNS and CDR2 SASEGT. CDR3 length: 15 amino acids.

The table lists this clonotype with many counts. For the CDR3, the DNA is TGTGCCAGCAGTTCAAACACCAAAGAGACCCAGTACTTC. Residues: CASSSNTKETQYF. This chain connects TRBV28 to TRBJ2-5; D call uncertain. V dropped 4 bases and J dropped 3 bases, with 9 bases sitting between them. The CDR3 consists of 13 residues. Germline assignment: CDR1 MDHEN and CDR2 SYDVKM.

The rearrangement joins TRBV6-1 to TRBJ1-4, with 8 bases matching TRBD1. CDR1 and CDR2 from the germline V gene are MNHNS and SASEGT. The CDR3 is made up of 16 amino acids. J was trimmed by 4 bases and V by 6 bases; bases with no gene match: 10. The CDR3 DNA follows: TGTGCCAGCAGCCCGACCCAGACAGGGGATAATGAAAAACTGTTTTTT. It translates to CASSPTQTGDNEKLFF.

This clonotype was counted ten times or more. The rearrangement joins TRBV2 to TRBJ2-7, with a possible D match to TRBD1 (6 bases). Trimming left V 6 bases short and J 0 bases short, with 18 bases between. This CDR3 spans 16 amino acids. Germline V lookup: CDR1 SNHLY, CDR2 FYNNEI. The CDR3 spells CASSASRDTGSYEQYF. The CDR3 nucleotides are TGTGCCAGCAGCGCAAGCCGGGACACAGGCTCCTACGAGCAGTACTTC.

This clonotype came up many times. This sequence joins TRBV27 and TRBJ1-5; D not resolved. The V and J ends lost 2 bases and 1 base respectively, with 6 bases between them. The germline gives CDR1 MNHEY, CDR2 SMNVEV (reference sequence). This CDR3 is 14 amino acids long. The CDR3 sequence: CASSLRSSNQPQHF. DNA of the CDR3: TGTGCCAGCAGTTTACGATCCAGCAATCAGCCCCAGCATTTT.

This clonotype has at least ten counts. The chain couples TRBV10-3 to TRBJ1-2, with D maybe TRBD1 (5 bases). Germline CDR1 and CDR2: ENHRY and SYGVKD. V was pared by 0 bases and J by 3 bases, with 11 bases between. This CDR3 is built from 15 residues. In DNA, the CDR3 is TGTGCCATCAGTGAGTCGCAGGGTTCTTACTATGGCTACACCTTC. Encoded protein: CAISESQGSYYGYTF.

In this sample, this clonotype turned up many times. The V call is TRBV5-1, the J call TRBJ2-7; tentatively, D is TRBD2 (6 bases). Between the trimmed V and J ends, which lost 6 bases and 4 bases, there was a span of 23 bases. This CDR3 has 16 residues. The germline V gene has CDR1 SGHRS and CDR2 YFSETQ. The CDR3 spells CASTRGGLPPDYEQYF. Here the CDR3 DNA reads TGCGCCAGCACCCGTGGGGGACTGCCCCCAGATTACGAGCAGTACTTC.

V is TRBV19 and J is TRBJ1-5, with 7 bases identical to TRBD1. In germline, CDR1 is LNHDA, CDR2 SQIVND (reference sequence). The CDR3 contains 15 residues. With 2 bases clipped from V and 3 bases from J, the junction kept 4 bases outside the gene matches. The CDR3 DNA follows: TGTGCCAGTAGTATATGGGGACAGACCAATCAGCCCCAGCATTTT. Translation gives CASSIWGQTNQPQHF.

The CDR3 sequence: CASSQDSLNYGYTF. CDR3 DNA: TGTGCCAGCAGCCAGGACAGCCTTAACTATGGCTACACCTTC. V gene TRBV14 combines with J gene TRBJ1-2; a possible D gene is TRBD1 (6 bases). In germline, CDR1 is SGHDN, CDR2 FVKESK. CDR3 length: 14 residues. With 3 bases removed from V and 1 base from J, the gap between germline ends came to 9 bases. Full variable domain (rest looked up from reference TRBV14 and TRBJ1-2): EAGVTQFPSHSVIEKGQTVTLRCDPISGHDNLYWYRRVMGKEIKFLLHFVKESKQDESGMPNNRFLAERTGGTYSTLKVQPAELEDSGVYFCASSQDSLNYGYTFGSGTRLTVV.

This clonotype has a count of ten or more. The V gene is TRBV12-3 or TRBV12-4, the J gene TRBJ1-6; D is unclear. V was clipped by 2 bases and J by 9 bases, with 11 bases between them. The CDR3 length is 14 residues. CDR3: CASSLSGPTSPLHF. The CDR3 DNA sequence: TGTGCCAGCAGTTTATCAGGACCAACTTCACCCCTCCACTTT.

This chain connects TRBV4-1 to TRBJ2-2; the D is unclear. Trimming removed 1 base from V and 1 base from J, with 7 bases in between. Germline CDR1 and CDR2: MGHRA and YSYEKL. The CDR3 runs to 15 residues. CDR3 protein: CASSQGRRNTGELFF. CDR3 bases: TGCGCCAGCAGCCAAGGACGGAGGAACACCGGGGAGCTGTTTTTT.

This clonotype showed up many times. This chain joins TRBV6-1 and TRBJ2-6; 7 bases map to TRBD1. V was pared by 6 bases and J by 0 bases, with 8 bases of the junction left unmatched. Per germline, CDR1 MNHNS and CDR2 SASEGT. This CDR3 region has 17 residues. CDR3 bases: TGTGCCAGCAGCCTGACAGGGTCTCTCTCTGGGGCCAACGTCCTGACTTTC. Amino acids: CASSLTGSLSGANVLTF.

Points on this clonotype: This may come from a read error, since a much larger clone is one base off. The CDR3 loop reads CASSYGQSGTNVLTF. Written as DNA, the CDR3 is TGTGCCAGCAGTTACGGGCAATCTGGGACCAACGTCCTGACTTTC. The J gene is TRBJ2-6, the V gene TRBV6-9; D remains ambiguous. Germline loops: CDR1 MNHGY, CDR2 SVAAGI. This CDR3 has 15 residues.

V is TRBV9 and J is TRBJ2-7; TRBD2 matches 11 bases. The CDR3 length is 15 residues. The J segment lost 4 bases and the V segment lost 2 bases, leaving 5 bases of the junction unmatched. Germline CDR1 reads SGDLS; CDR2 reads YYNGEE. Here the CDR3 DNA reads TGTGCCAGCAGCGTTGGGACTAGCGGACGGTACGAGCAGTACTTC. Encoded protein: CASSVGTSGRYEQYF.

This clonotype was detected a few times. V usage is TRBV3-1 and J usage is TRBJ1-2, with a weak D call TRBD1 (5 bases). Germline CDR1 is LGHDT and CDR2 is YNNKEL (reference sequence). The CDR3 runs to 16 residues. The V gene lost 3 bases and the J gene lost 4 bases, with 18 bases spanning the gap. CDR3 residues: CASSQEMGGGGYGYTF. CDR3 DNA sequence: TGTGCCAGCAGCCAGGAGATGGGGGGAGGAGGCTATGGCTACACCTTC. The full variable domain, rest sourced from reference TRBV3-1 and TRBJ1-2, is DTAVSQTPKYLVTQMGNDKSIKCEQNLGHDTMYWYKQDSKKFLKIMFSYNNKELIINETVPNRFSPKSPDKAHLNLHINSLELGDSAVYFCASSQEMGGGGYGYTFGSGTRLTVV.

This clonotype was seen more than once but under ten times. The V gene is TRBV29-1, the J gene TRBJ2-7, with D possibly being TRBD1 (7 bases). V was shortened by 5 bases and J by 5 bases, with 19 bases between the two germline ends. The CDR3 has 14 amino acids. Germline-derived CDR1 and CDR2 are SQVTM and ANQGSEA. This CDR3 reads CSVLPADREDEQYF. CDR3 bases: TGCAGCGTTCTTCCGGCCGACAGGGAGGACGAGCAGTACTTC.

This clonotype was seen ten or more times. The genes are TRBV28 and TRBJ1-3; a weak D match, TRBD1 (5 bases). The V end lost 6 bases, the J end lost 2 bases, and 14 bases lay between the germline ends. The CDR3 consists of 15 residues. The germline V gene has CDR1 MDHEN and CDR2 SYDVKM. The DNA of the CDR3 is TGTGCCAGCAGCGAGGACCAGGGTACTGGAAACACCATATATTTT. It encodes CASSEDQGTGNTIYF. The whole variable domain, filled in from reference TRBV28 and TRBJ1-3, reads DVKVTQSSRYLVKRTGEKVFLECVQDMDHENMFWYRQDPGLGLRLIYFSYDVKMKEKGDIPEGYSVSREKKERFSLILESASTNQTSMYLCASSEDQGTGNTIYFGEGSWLTVV.

This clonotype was counted only a few times. This may come from a read error, since a much larger clone is one base off. The rearrangement joins TRBV14 to TRBJ1-1; D is unclear. CDR1 is SGHDN, CDR2 FVKESK, per germline. This CDR3 is built from 15 residues. The chain's CDR3 is CASSQDLPASTESFF. CDR3 nucleotides: TGTGCCAGCAGCCAAGATCTCCCAGCATCGACTGAATCTTTCTTT. The full variable domain, completed using reference TRBV14 and TRBJ1-1, is EAGVTQFPSHSVIEKGQTVTLRCDPISGHDNLYWYRRVMGKEIKFLLHFVKESKQDESGMPNNRFLAERTGGTYSTLKVQPAELEDSGVYFCASSQDLPASTESFFGQGTRLTVV.

V is TRBV12-3 or TRBV12-4 and J is TRBJ1-1, with 9 bases that match TRBD1. Unmatched junction bases numbered 17, after V lost 3 bases and J lost 3 bases. CDR3 length: 19 amino acids. In DNA, the CDR3 is TGTGCCAGCAGTTTTAGGCCGGGACAGGGCAGGGGATTGGACACTGAAGCTTTCTTT. Its protein product is CASSFRPGQGRGLDTEAFF.

This chain joins TRBV2 and TRBJ1-3; D not resolved. The germline CDR1 and CDR2 sequences are SNHLY and FYNNEI. V lost 6 bases, J lost 9 bases, and 9 bases lay in between. CDR3 size: 11 residues. The CDR3, as DNA: TGTGCCAGCAGCTCGTTGGCCACCATATATTTT. This sequence encodes CASSSLATIYF. Full variable domain (rest looked up from reference TRBV2 and TRBJ1-3): EPEVTQTPSHQVTQMGQEVILRCVPISNHLYFYWYRQILGQKVEFLVSFYNNEISEKSEIFDDQFSVERPDGSNFTLKIRSTKLEDSAMYFCASSSLATIYFGEGSWLTVV.

This clonotype came up a few times. CDR3 region: CASSKGDRPYEQYF. Here the CDR3 DNA reads TGTGCCAGCAGCAAGGGGGACAGACCCTACGAGCAGTACTTC. The V and J genes are TRBV5-4 and TRBJ2-7, with TRBD1 matching 7 bases. Per germline, CDR1 SGHNT and CDR2 YYREEE (reference sequence). CDR3 size: 14 residues. Trimming cost V 4 bases and J 2 bases; bases outside gene matches: 6.

This clonotype was seen ten or more times. This sequence joins TRBV27 and TRBJ1-5, with D perhaps matching TRBD1 (5 bases). The germline CDR1 and CDR2 sequences are MNHEY and SMNVEV (reference sequence). The CDR3 totals 15 residues. V shed 4 bases and J shed 4 bases, with 14 bases lying between them. This chain's CDR3 is CASSSAGYYNQPQHF. The CDR3 DNA reads as TGTGCCAGCAGTTCGGCAGGGTATTATAATCAGCCCCAGCATTTT.

This clonotype was recorded at least ten times. V usage is TRBV7-2 and J usage is TRBJ2-3; TRBD1 might be the D (5 bases). Germline V gene lookup returns CDR1 SGHTA and CDR2 FQGNSA. Trimming removed 2 bases at V and 0 bases at J, with 9 bases between. The length of the CDR3 is 15 residues. The CDR3 here is CASSLYRSSTDTQYF. The CDR3 DNA reads TGTGCCAGCAGCTTATACAGGTCTAGCACAGATACGCAGTATTTT.

This rearrangement joins TRBV20-1 to TRBJ1-1, with TRBD1 matching over 9 bases. J was trimmed by 9 bases and V by 0 bases; bases with no gene match: 2. Germline V gives CDR1 DFQATT, CDR2 SNEGSKA (reference sequence). CDR3 length: 12 residues. CDR3 loop: CSAREGQGQAFF. In DNA, the CDR3 is TGCAGTGCTAGAGAAGGACAGGGGCAAGCTTTCTTT.

The chain recombines TRBV5-1 with TRBJ2-1, with D maybe TRBD2 (6 bases). This CDR3 spans 17 amino acids. CDR1 is SGHRS and CDR2 is YFSETQ in the germline V gene. V was pared by 0 bases and J by 4 bases, with 17 bases between. CDR3 nucleotides: TGCGCCAGCAGCTTGGTCGGGCGGGGTAAGAGATACAATGAGCAGTTCTTC. Protein sequence: CASSLVGRGKRYNEQFF.

The sample holds many counts of this clonotype. CDR3 sequence (DNA): TGCGCCAGCAGTGAGATGGAGGGGATCTATGGCTACACCTTC. Residues: CASSEMEGIYGYTF. The chain has TRBV10-2 and TRBJ1-2, with a possible D match to TRBD1 (5 bases). The CDR3 runs 14 residues. Trimming cost V 2 bases and J 4 bases, with 11 bases left between them. Germline V gene sequence: CDR1 WSHSY, CDR2 SAAADI.

There are many counts of this clonotype. The genes are TRBV27 and TRBJ1-2; D remains ambiguous. This CDR3 comprises 13 residues. Trimming removed 8 bases from V and 6 bases from J, with 16 bases in between. From germline, CDR1 is MNHEY and CDR2 SMNVEV (reference sequence). The CDR3 region is CASRALRTDGYTF. In DNA form, the CDR3 reads TGTGCCAGCCGCGCTCTAAGGACTGATGGCTACACCTTC.